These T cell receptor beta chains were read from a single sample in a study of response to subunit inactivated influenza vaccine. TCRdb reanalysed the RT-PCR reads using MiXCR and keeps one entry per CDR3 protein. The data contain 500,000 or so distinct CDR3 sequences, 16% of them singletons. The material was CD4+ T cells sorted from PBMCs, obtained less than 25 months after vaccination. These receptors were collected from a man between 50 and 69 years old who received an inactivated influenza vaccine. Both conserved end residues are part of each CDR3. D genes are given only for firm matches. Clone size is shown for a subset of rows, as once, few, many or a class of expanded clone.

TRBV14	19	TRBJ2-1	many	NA	CASSQVGGEKLGSYNEQFF	TGTGCCAGCAGCCAAGTCGGAGGGGAAAAGCTGGGCTCCTACAATGAGCAGTTCTTC
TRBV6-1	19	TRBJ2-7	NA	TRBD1	CASRPSPWENRGYSYEQYF	TGTGCCAGCAGGCCGTCACCCTGGGAGAACAGGGGGTACTCCTACGAGCAGTACTTC
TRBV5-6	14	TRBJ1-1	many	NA	CASSLAQMNTEAFF	TGTGCCAGCAGCTTGGCTCAGATGAACACTGAAGCTTTCTTT
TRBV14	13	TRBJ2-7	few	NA	CASSHTTGSEQYF	TGTGCCAGCAGCCACACTACAGGGAGCGAGCAGTACTTC
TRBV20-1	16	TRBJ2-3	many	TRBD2	CSAKVSGLAYTDTQYF	TGCAGTGCTAAGGTTTCGGGACTAGCGTACACAGATACGCAGTATTTT
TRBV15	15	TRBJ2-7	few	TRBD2	CATSSRLAGASEQYF	TGTGCCACCAGCAGCCGACTAGCGGGAGCATCCGAGCAGTACTTC
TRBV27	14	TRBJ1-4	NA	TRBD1	CASRILRDRGKLFF	TGTGCCAGCAGGATACTACGGGACAGGGGGAAACTGTTTTTT
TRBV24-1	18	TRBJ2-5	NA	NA	CATSDPRPKDGLRETQYF	TGTGCCACCAGTGATCCGAGGCCGAAAGACGGTTTACGAGAGACCCAGTACTTC
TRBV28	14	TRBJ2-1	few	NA	CASRGGATYNEQFF	TGTGCCAGCAGAGGGGGGGCCACCTACAATGAGCAGTTCTTC
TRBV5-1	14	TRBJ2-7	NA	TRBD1	CASSLPQGASEQYF	TGCGCCAGCAGCTTGCCACAGGGGGCAAGCGAGCAGTACTTC
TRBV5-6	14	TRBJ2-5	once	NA	CASSLNGLKETQYF	TGTGCCAGCAGCTTGAACGGACTAAAAGAGACCCAGTACTTC
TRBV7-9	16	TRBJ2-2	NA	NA	CASTPQGGLDSGELFF	TGTGCCAGCACCCCACAGGGGGGGCTCGATTCCGGGGAGCTGTTTTTT
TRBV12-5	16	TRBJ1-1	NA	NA	CASGLVMGRGNTEAFF	TGTGCTAGTGGTTTGGTAATGGGTCGAGGGAACACTGAAGCTTTCTTT
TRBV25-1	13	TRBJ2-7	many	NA	CASSEYGNYEQYF	TGTGCCAGCAGTGAATATGGCAACTACGAGCAGTACTTC
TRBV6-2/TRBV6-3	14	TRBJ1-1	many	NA	CASRTPEVNTEAFF	TGTGCCAGCAGGACCCCCGAGGTGAACACTGAAGCTTTCTTT
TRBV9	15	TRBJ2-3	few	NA	CASSLAVGSTDTQYF	TGTGCCAGCAGCTTGGCGGTGGGGAGCACAGATACGCAGTATTTT
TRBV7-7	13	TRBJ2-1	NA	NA	CASSAARGGEQFF	TGTGCCAGCAGCGCCGCCAGGGGAGGTGAGCAGTTCTTC
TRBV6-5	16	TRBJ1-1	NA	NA	CASSTRTGPMNTEAFF	TGTGCCAGCAGCACTCGCACTGGGCCAATGAACACTGAAGCTTTCTTT
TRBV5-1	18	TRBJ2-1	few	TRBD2	CASSLKRTSGSSYNEQFF	TGCGCCAGCAGCTTAAAAAGGACTAGCGGGAGCTCCTACAATGAGCAGTTCTTC
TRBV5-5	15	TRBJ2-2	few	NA	CASSLARVSTGELFF	TGTGCCAGCAGCTTGGCCAGGGTGAGCACCGGGGAGCTGTTTTTT
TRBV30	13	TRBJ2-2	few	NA	CAWSRWDTGELFF	TGTGCCTGGAGTCGGTGGGACACCGGGGAGCTGTTTTTT
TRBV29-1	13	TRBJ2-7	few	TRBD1	CSVKETGSYEQYF	TGCAGCGTTAAGGAGACAGGGTCCTACGAGCAGTACTTC